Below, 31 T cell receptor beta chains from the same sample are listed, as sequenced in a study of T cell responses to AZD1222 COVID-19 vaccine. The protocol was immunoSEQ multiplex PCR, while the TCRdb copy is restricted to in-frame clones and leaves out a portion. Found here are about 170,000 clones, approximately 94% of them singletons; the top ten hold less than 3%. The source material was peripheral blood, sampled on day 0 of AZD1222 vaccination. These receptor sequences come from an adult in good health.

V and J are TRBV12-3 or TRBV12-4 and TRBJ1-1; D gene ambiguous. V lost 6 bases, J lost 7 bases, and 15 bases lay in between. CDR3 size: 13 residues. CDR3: CASSPGWVGEAFF. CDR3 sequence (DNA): TGTGCCAGCAGCCCCGGGTGGGTCGGTGAAGCTTTCTTT.

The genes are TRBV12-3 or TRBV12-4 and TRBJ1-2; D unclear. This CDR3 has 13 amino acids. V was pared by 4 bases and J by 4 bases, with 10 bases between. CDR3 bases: TGTGCCAGCAGTTATATAGCCGCCTATGGCTACACCTTC. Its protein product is CASSYIAAYGYTF.

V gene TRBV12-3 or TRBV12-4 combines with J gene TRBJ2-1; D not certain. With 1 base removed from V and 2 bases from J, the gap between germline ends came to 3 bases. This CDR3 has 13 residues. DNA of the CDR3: TGTGCCAGCAGTTTAGGAACCTACAATGAGCAGTTCTTC. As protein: CASSLGTYNEQFF.

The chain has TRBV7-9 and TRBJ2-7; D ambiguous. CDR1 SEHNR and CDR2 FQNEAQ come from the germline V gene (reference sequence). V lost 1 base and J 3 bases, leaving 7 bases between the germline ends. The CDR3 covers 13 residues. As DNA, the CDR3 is TGTGCCAGCAGCTTAGGGTTTTTCTACGAGCAGTACTTC. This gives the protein CASSLGFFYEQYF.

The CDR3 loop is CASSLITSEDRETQYF. DNA of the CDR3: TGCGCCAGCAGCTTGATAACTAGCGAGGATCGGGAGACCCAGTACTTC. The chain combines TRBV5-1 with TRBJ2-5; 7 nucleotides align to TRBD2. Germline CDR1 and CDR2: SGHRS and YFSETQ. The ends lost 1 base at V and 5 bases at J; junction bases unmatched: 11. The CDR3 sequence is 16 residues long.

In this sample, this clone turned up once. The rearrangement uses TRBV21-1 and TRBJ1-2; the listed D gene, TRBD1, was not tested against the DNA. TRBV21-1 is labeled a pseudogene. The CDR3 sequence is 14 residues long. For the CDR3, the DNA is TGTGCCAGCAGCAAAGAGCATCAGGGGCGTGGCTACACCTTC. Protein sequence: CASSKEHQGRGYTF.

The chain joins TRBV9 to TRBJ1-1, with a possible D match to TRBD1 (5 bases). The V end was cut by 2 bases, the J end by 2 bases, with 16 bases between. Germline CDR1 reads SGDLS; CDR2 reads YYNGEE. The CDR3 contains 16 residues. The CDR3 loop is CASSVHSGAENTEAFF. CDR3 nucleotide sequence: TGTGCCAGCAGCGTGCATTCCGGGGCAGAAAACACTGAAGCTTTCTTT.

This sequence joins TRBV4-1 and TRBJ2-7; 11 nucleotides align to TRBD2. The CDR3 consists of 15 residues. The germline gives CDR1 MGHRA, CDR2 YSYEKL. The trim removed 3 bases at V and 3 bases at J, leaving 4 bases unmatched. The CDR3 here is CASSHVAGGVYEQYF. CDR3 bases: TGCGCCAGCAGCCACGTAGCGGGAGGGGTCTACGAGCAGTACTTC.

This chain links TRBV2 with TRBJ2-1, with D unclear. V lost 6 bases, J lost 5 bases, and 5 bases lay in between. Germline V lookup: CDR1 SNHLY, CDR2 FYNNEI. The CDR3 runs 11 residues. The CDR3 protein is CASRPNNEQFF. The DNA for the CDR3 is TGTGCCAGCAGGCCCAACAATGAGCAGTTCTTC.

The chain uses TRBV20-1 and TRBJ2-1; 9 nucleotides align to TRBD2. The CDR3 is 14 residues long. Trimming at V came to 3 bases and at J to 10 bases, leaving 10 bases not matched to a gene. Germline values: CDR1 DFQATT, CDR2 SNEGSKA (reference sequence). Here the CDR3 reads CSASFLSGRGEQFF. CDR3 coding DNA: TGCAGTGCTAGTTTCCTTAGCGGGAGAGGAGAGCAGTTCTTC.

For the CDR3, the DNA is TGTGCCAGCAGTCCTGCGCCTGTAAACTACGAGCAGTACTTC. Protein: CASSPAPVNYEQYF. The genes are TRBV27 and TRBJ2-7; D not certain. The germline V gene has CDR1 MNHEY and CDR2 SMNVEV (reference sequence). V was cut by 5 bases and J by 3 bases, with 14 bases left in between. The CDR3 runs 14 residues.

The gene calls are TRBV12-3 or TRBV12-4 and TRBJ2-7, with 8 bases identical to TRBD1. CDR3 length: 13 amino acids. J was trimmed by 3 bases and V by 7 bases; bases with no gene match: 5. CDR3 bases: TGTGCCAGCAACGGACAGGGTAACTACGAGCAGTACTTC. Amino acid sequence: CASNGQGNYEQYF.

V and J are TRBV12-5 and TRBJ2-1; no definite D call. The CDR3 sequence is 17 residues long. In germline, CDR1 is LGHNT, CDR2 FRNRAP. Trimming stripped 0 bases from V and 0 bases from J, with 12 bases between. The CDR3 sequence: CASGLVGSADSYNEQFF. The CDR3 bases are TGTGCTAGTGGTTTGGTCGGGTCGGCGGACTCCTACAATGAGCAGTTCTTC.

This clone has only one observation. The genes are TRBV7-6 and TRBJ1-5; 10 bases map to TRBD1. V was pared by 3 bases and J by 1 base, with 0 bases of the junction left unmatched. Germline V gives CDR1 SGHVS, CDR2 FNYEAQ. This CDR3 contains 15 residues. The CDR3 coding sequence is TGTGCCAGCAGCTTGGGACAGGGGAGCAATCAGCCCCAGCATTTT. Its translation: CASSLGQGSNQPQHF.

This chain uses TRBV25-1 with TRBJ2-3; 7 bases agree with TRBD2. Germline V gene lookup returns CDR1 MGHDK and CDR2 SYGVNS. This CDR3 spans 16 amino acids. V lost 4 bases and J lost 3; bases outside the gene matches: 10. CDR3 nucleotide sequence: TGTGCCAGCAGTGCCCCCCGGGGGGAGGGGACAGATACGCAGTATTTT. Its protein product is CASSAPRGEGTDTQYF.

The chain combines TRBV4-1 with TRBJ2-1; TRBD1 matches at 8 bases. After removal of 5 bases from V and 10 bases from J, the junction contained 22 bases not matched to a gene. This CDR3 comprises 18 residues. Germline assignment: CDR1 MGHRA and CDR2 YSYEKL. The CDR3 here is CASSKTPSGTGILEEQFF. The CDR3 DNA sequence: TGCGCCAGCAGCAAAACACCGTCCGGGACAGGAATTTTGGAGGAGCAGTTCTTC.

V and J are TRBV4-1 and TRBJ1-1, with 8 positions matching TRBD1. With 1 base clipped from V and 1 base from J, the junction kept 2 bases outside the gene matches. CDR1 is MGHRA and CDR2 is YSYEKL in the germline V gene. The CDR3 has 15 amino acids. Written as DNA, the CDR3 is TGCGCCAGCAGCCAAGCAGGGGGCAAGAACACTGAAGCTTTCTTT. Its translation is CASSQAGGKNTEAFF.

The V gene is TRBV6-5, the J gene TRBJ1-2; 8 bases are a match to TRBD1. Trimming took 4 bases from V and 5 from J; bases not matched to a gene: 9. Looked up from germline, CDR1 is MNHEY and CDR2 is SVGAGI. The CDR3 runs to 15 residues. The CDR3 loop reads CASSSTGELNYGYTF. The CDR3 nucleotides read TGTGCCAGCAGTTCGACAGGGGAGCTGAATTATGGCTACACCTTC.

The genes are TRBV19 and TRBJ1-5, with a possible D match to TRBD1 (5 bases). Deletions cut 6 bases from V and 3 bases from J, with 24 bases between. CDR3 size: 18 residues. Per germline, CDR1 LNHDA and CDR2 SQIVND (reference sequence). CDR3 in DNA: TGTGCCAGTAGGATCCTCGAGGTCGGGACGGTGAACAATCAGCCCCAGCATTTT. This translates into CASRILEVGTVNNQPQHF. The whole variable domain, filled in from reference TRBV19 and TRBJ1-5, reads DGGITQSPKYLFRKEGQNVTLSCEQNLNHDAMYWYRQDPGQGLRLIYYSQIVNDFQKGDIAEGYSVSREKKESFPLTVTSAQKNPTAFYLCASRILEVGTVNNQPQHFGDGTRLSIL.

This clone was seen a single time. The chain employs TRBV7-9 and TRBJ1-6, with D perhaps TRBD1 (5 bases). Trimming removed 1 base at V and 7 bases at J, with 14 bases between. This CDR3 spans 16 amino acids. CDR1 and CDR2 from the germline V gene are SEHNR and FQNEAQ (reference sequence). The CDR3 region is CASSLVSGGGNSPLHF. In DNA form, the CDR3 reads TGTGCCAGCAGCTTAGTGTCGGGGGGAGGAAATTCACCCCTCCACTTT.

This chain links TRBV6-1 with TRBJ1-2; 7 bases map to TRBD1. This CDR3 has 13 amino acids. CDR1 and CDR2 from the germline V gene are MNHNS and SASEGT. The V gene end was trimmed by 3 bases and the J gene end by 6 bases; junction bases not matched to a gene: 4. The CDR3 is CASSETGRDGYTF. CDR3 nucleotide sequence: TGTGCCAGCAGTGAGACAGGGAGGGATGGCTACACCTTC.

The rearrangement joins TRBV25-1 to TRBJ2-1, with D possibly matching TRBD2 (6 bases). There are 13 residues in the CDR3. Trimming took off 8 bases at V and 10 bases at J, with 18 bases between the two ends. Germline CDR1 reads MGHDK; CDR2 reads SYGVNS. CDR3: CASRGLGRSEQFF. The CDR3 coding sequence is TGTGCCAGCCGGGGGTTGGGCCGGTCCGAGCAGTTCTTC. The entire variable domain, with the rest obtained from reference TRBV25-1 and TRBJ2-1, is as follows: EADIYQTPRYLVIGTGKKITLECSQTMGHDKMYWYQQDPGMELHLIHYSYGVNSTEKGDLSSESTVSRIRTEHFPLTLESARPSHTSQYLCASRGLGRSEQFFGPGTRLTVL.

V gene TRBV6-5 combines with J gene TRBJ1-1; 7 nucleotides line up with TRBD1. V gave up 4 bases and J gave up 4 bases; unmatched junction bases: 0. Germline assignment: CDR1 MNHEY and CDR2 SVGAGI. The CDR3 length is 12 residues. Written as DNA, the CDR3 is TGTGCCAGCAGTTCAGGGGGCACTGAAGCTTTCTTT. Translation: CASSSGGTEAFF.

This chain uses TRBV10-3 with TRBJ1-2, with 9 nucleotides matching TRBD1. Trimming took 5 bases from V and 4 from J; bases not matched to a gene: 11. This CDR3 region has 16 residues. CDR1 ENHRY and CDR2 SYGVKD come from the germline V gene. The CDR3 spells CAISRFEGTGRYGYTF. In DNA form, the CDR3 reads TGTGCCATCAGTCGGTTTGAGGGGACAGGGCGCTATGGCTACACCTTC.

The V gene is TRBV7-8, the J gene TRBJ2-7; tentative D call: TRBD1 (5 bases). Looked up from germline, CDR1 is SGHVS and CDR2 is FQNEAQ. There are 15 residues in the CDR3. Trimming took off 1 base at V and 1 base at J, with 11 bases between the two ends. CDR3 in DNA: TGTGCCAGCAGCTTAGGGGGCTCAAATTCCTACGAGCAGTACTTC. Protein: CASSLGGSNSYEQYF.

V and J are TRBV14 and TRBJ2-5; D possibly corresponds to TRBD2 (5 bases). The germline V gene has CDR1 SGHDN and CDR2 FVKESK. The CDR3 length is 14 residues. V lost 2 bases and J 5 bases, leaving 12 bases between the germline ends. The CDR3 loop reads CASSQLTIRETQYF. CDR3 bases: TGTGCCAGCAGCCAATTGACTATTCGGGAGACCCAGTACTTC. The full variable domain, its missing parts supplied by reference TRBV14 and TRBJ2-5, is EAGVTQFPSHSVIEKGQTVTLRCDPISGHDNLYWYRRVMGKEIKFLLHFVKESKQDESGMPNNRFLAERTGGTYSTLKVQPAELEDSGVYFCASSQLTIRETQYFGPGTRLLVL.

The CDR3 sequence: CASSLRTDTDTQYF. The CDR3 region has the DNA TGTGCCAGCAGCTTACGGACCGACACAGATACGCAGTATTTT. The rearrangement uses TRBV13 and TRBJ2-3; D is undetermined. The V gene lost 2 bases and the J gene lost 2 bases, with 8 bases spanning the gap. Germline V gives CDR1 PRHDT, CDR2 FYEKMQ (reference sequence). This CDR3 is built from 14 residues.

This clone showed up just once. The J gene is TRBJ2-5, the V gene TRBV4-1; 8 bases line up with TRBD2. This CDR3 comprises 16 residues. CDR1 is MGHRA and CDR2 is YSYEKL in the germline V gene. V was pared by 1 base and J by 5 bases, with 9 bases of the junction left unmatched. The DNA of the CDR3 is TGCGCCAGCAGCCAAGTAGCGAGCGGGAGTTGGGAGACCCAGTACTTC. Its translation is CASSQVASGSWETQYF.

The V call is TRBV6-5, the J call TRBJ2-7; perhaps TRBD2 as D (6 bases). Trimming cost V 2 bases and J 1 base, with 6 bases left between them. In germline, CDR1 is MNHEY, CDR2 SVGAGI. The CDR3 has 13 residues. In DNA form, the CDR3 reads TGTGCCAGCAGTTACGGGACTTCCTACGAGCAGTACTTC. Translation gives CASSYGTSYEQYF.

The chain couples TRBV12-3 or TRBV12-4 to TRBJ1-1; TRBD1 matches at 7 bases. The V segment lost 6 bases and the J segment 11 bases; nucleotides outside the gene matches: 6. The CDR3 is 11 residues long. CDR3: CASSPGTVAFF. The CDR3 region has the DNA TGTGCCAGCAGCCCCGGGACAGTGGCTTTCTTT.

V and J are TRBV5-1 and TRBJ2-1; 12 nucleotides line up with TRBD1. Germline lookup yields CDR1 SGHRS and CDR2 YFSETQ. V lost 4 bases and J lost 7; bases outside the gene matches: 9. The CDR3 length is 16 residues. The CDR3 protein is CASSGRPGQGANEQFF. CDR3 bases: TGCGCCAGCAGCGGAAGGCCGGGACAGGGGGCGAATGAGCAGTTCTTC.